This TCR beta chain was documented in a study of T cell clonotyping in hematopoietic cell transplantation (dated by TCRdb to the early 2020s). Regarding the complete study: Pretransplant samples from recipients were collected after cytoreduction. A total of more than 130 blood samples were collected in the study from roughly 33 consecutive transplant recipients and their related donors. Patient recruitment ran from late 2015 to January 2017, and follow-up continued until late 2020 or death.

The time point label here, explained by the study, means: recipient sample about 28 days before transplant, after cytoreduction. Blood from recipients was drawn about 28 days before transplant and again at days 30, 100 and 180 after transplant. Using Nuclei Lysis Solution, genomic DNA was extracted from unfractionated peripheral blood mononuclear cells that were either fresh or cryopreserved. In regard to this clone: Its recognized antigen is unknown. The input lacks base qualities; no much larger clone sits a single base away.

General findings and caveats noted by the study authors: Broader posttransplant TCR repertoire diversity was predicted by donor and pretransplant recipient Inverse Simpson Index values. Overlap with donor repertoires was found for only a small fraction of recipient repertoires, with over 97% found to appear de novo at the given depth. The sample size was limited, and because cells were not sorted, the contributions of CD4 and CD8 repertoires could not be separated. After transplant, TCR diversity in recipients dropped, and pathologically expanded clonotypes increased progressively from day 30 to day 180.

TCR beta CDR3 regions were amplified from genomic DNA with the immunoSEQ assay, a bias-controlled multiplex PCR using V- and J-specific primers. In a second PCR step, a proprietary barcode and Illumina adapter sequences were attached to the CDR3 amplicons. An Illumina MiSeq instrument was used to sequence the CDR3 libraries. The authors' analysis ran thus. Export and quality control were performed with immunoSEQ Analyzer 3.0, and downstream analyses were performed with R Bioconductor and Immunarch. Repertoire metrics were calculated using only productive rearrangements within the normalized downsampled data set. In the normalized cohort, a clonotype counted as pathologically expanded if the clonotype was larger than 5 templates. The Inverse Simpson Index was used to measure repertoire diversity. The non-normalized data set was used for CMV-specificity analyses so that all clonotypes could be captured. TCRdb holds this immuneACCESS table with in-frame rearrangements only. Some clones are missing; in checked studies, unresolved V genes explain under half, and the rest has no known cause. V and J calls and clone size follow that table, whereas D and trimming were derived from the DNA. Here the sample has roughly 29,000 clones; about 74% occur a single time. 6% to 7.5% of the sample is in the top ten clones.

For CDR1 and CDR2, the germline V gene lists SQVTM and ANQGSEA. At the junction V is shortened by 6 bases and J by 1 base, with 9 bases in between. The CDR3 goes from the cysteine to the phenylalanine over 12 residues. Solely the CDR3 DNA is kept, with 36 bases framed from the first base. The V and J genes are TRBV29-1 and TRBJ1-1, and perhaps TRBD1 as D gene, on 6 matching bases. The sequenced sample was peripheral blood mononuclear cells, obtained before stem cell transplant. This receptor was obtained from a woman in her twenties or thirties with chronic myeloid leukemia. Some clones in this sample may be carry-over from other donors' samples. CDR3 sequence: CSVGQTNTEAFF. The sequenced DNA: TGCAGCGTCGGACAGACGAACACTGAAGCTTTCTTT.